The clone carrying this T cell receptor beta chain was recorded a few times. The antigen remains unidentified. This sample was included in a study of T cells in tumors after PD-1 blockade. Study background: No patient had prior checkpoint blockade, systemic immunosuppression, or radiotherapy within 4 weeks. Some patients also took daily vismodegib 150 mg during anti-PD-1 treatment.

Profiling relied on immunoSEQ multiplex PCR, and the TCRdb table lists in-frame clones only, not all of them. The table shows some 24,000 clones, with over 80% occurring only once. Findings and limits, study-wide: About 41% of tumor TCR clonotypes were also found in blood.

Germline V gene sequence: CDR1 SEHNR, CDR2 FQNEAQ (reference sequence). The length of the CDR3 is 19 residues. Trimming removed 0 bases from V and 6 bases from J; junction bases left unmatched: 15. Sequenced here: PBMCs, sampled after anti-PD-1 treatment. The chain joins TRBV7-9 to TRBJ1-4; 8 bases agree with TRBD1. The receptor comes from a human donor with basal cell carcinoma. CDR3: CASSLAREGGGQEDEKLFF. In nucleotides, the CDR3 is TGTGCCAGCAGCTTAGCAAGGGAGGGAGGGGGACAGGAGGATGAAAAACTGTTTTTT.